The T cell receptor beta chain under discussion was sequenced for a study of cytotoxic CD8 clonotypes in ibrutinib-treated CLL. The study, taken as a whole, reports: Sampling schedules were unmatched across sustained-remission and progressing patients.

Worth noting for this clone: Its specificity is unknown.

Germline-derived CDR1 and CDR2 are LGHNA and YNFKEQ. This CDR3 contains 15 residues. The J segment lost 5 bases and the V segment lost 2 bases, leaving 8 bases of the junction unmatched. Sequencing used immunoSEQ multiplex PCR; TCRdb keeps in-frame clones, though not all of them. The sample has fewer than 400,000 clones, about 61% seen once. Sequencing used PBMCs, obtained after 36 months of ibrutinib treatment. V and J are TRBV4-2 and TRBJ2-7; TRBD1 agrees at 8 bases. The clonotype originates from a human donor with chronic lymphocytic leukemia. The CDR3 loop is CASSQRGQDSNEQYF. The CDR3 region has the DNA TGTGCCAGCAGCCAAAGGGGACAGGATAGCAACGAGCAGTACTTC.